What follows are 30 T cell receptor beta chains derived from one specimen sequenced in a study of T-cell memory formation after mild COVID-19 (dated by TCRdb to the early 2020s). Receptor libraries were prepared by 5' RACE. This sample was sequenced with an Illumina NovaSeq 6000. Using fastp at Q25 and MiXCR, TCRdb reprocessed the public reads and kept productive beta chains. Every CDR3 protein is listed once, alongside the most common genes and DNA of its rows. A total of 500,000 to 550,000 distinct CDR3 sequences appear in this sample, about a fifth of them only once. The top ten clones comprise roughly an eighth of the sample. The sample was PBMCs or a T cell subset sorted from them (not recorded which). All receptors derive from an adult woman who had mild COVID-19 (a few samples of this study predate the infection). The sample titles of this study are shuffled in the database, so cell type and time point are left out; the donor was told from shared clones.

The chain couples TRBV5-1 to TRBJ2-5, with 7 bases fitting TRBD1. V lost 5 bases and J lost 5; bases outside the gene matches: 6. The CDR3 is 13 residues long. Germline V gene lookup returns CDR1 SGHRS and CDR2 YFSETQ. The CDR3, as DNA: TGCGCCAGCAGGGACAGGCCAGAGGAGACCCAGTACTTC. Translation gives CASRDRPEETQYF.

The rearrangement joins TRBV29-1 to TRBJ1-3, with D hard to call. Germline V lookup: CDR1 SQVTM, CDR2 ANQGSEA. The CDR3 consists of 14 residues. Trimming pared 0 bases from V and 0 bases from J, leaving 6 bases between. CDR3 bases: TGCAGCGTTGAAGATGTGCACTCTGGAAACACCATATATTTT. Protein product: CSVEDVHSGNTIYF.

In its sample, this clonotype was seen a few times. The chain combines TRBV18 with TRBJ2-7, with a tentative D call TRBD2 (6 bases). CDR3 length equals 16 residues. V was trimmed by 2 bases and J by 6 bases, leaving 20 bases between them. Looked up from germline, CDR1 is KGHSH and CDR2 is LQKENI. This chain's CDR3 is CASSPTGLSLPFEQYF. The CDR3 coding sequence is TGTGCCAGCTCACCAACAGGACTATCTCTGCCGTTCGAGCAGTACTTC.

This clonotype showed up many times. V and J are TRBV12-3 or TRBV12-4 and TRBJ2-6; D uncertain. The V end was cut by 6 bases, the J end by 0 bases, with 3 bases between. There are 13 residues in the CDR3. Written as DNA, the CDR3 is TGTGCCAGCAGCTTCTCTGGGGCCAACGTCCTGACTTTC. Amino acids: CASSFSGANVLTF.

The chain employs TRBV4-2 and TRBJ2-3; 8 bases fit TRBD2. V lost 4 bases, J lost 1 base, and 7 bases stayed unmatched. The CDR3 totals 16 residues. The germline gives CDR1 LGHNA, CDR2 YNFKEQ. CDR3 in DNA: TGTGCCAGCAGCCTAGCGGGGAGTTTTGGCACAGATACGCAGTATTTT. Residues: CASSLAGSFGTDTQYF.

The chain uses TRBV13 and TRBJ2-7, with D tentatively TRBD2 (6 bases). Germline V gene sequence: CDR1 PRHDT, CDR2 FYEKMQ (reference sequence). The CDR3 consists of 18 residues. Trimming left V 7 bases short and J 0 bases short, with 25 bases between. Here the CDR3 DNA reads TGTGCCAGCACCCTTAAAGTGGAGGGGTGGAAGGACTCCTACGAGCAGTACTTC. Translated, it gives CASTLKVEGWKDSYEQYF.

This clonotype appeared a few times. The chain has TRBV25-1 and TRBJ2-1; D is uncertain. The CDR3 runs to 13 residues. V was pared by 0 bases and J by 5 bases, with 5 bases between. Looked up from germline, CDR1 is MGHDK and CDR2 is SYGVNS. CDR3 bases: TGTGCCAGCAGTGAATACGGCCACAATGAGCAGTTCTTC. It specifies CASSEYGHNEQFF.

This clonotype was detected only a few times. The chain recombines TRBV9 with TRBJ2-5; 12 bases are shared with TRBD2. Losses at the gene ends were 3 bases for V and 4 bases for J; bases not matched to a gene: 4. CDR3 length: 15 residues. The germline gives CDR1 SGDLS, CDR2 YYNGEE. CDR3 region: CASSGRLAGVETQYF. CDR3 nucleotides: TGTGCCAGCAGCGGGAGACTAGCGGGGGTAGAGACCCAGTACTTC. Based on the CDR3 plus reference TRBV9 and TRBJ2-5, the full variable domain is DSGVTQTPKHLITATGQRVTLRCSPRSGDLSVYWYQQSLDQGLQFLIQYYNGEERAKGNILERFSAQQFPDLHSELNLSSLELGDSALYFCASSGRLAGVETQYFGPGTRLLVL.

This clonotype occurred a few times. The chain is built from TRBV20-1 and TRBJ2-2; D is ambiguous. The CDR3 loop spans 14 amino acids. V was clipped by 2 bases and J by 0 bases, with 7 bases between them. CDR1 is DFQATT and CDR2 is SNEGSKA in the germline V gene (reference sequence). CDR3 DNA sequence: TGCAGTGCTAGAAAGCTTACGAACACCGGGGAGCTGTTTTTT. Protein sequence: CSARKLTNTGELFF.

The chain uses TRBV20-1 and TRBJ1-1, with D possibly being TRBD1 (6 bases). This CDR3 is built from 14 residues. V gave up 3 bases and J gave up 6 bases, with 17 bases separating them. Germline V gene data show CDR1 as DFQATT and CDR2 as SNEGSKA (reference sequence). The CDR3 loop reads CSARRKQGYAEAFF. The CDR3 DNA sequence: TGCAGTGCTAGGAGAAAACAGGGTTACGCTGAAGCTTTCTTT.

The chain links TRBV7-2 to TRBJ1-1; 8 bases map to TRBD1. The trim removed 4 bases at V and 8 bases at J, leaving 9 bases unmatched. The CDR3 contains 14 residues. Germline-derived CDR1 and CDR2 are SGHTA and FQGNSA. The CDR3 DNA is TGTGCCAGCAGCTCCCGACAGGGGAGGGAGGAAGCTTTCTTT. Translated, it gives CASSSRQGREEAFF.

This clonotype was seen more than once but under ten times. The V call is TRBV4-1, the J call TRBJ2-3, with 9 bases lining up with TRBD1. The CDR3 is made up of 15 amino acids. Trimming cost V 4 bases and J 6 bases; bases outside gene matches: 8. Per germline, CDR1 MGHRA and CDR2 YSYEKL. The chain's CDR3 is CASSRTGTGTDTQYF. Written as DNA, the CDR3 is TGCGCCAGCAGCCGCACCGGGACAGGGACCGATACGCAGTATTTT.

The CDR3 sequence: CASSLARRPNYGYTF. In DNA form, the CDR3 reads TGTGCCAGCAGCTTGGCCAGACGGCCTAACTATGGCTACACCTTC. V usage is TRBV7-2 and J usage is TRBJ1-2, with no clear D. Trimming left V 3 bases short and J 0 bases short, with 11 bases between. The CDR3 totals 15 residues. CDR1 is SGHTA and CDR2 is FQGNSA in the germline V gene.

The chain couples TRBV7-9 to TRBJ1-6; TRBD1 is a possible D gene (6 bases). V was trimmed by 1 base and J by 7 bases, leaving 14 bases between them. The germline V gene has CDR1 SEHNR and CDR2 FQNEAQ (reference sequence). The CDR3 extends over 16 amino acids. CDR3 in DNA: TGTGCCAGCAGCTTAGGTTCTGGGGGCGGGAATTCACCCCTCCACTTT. Translating it yields CASSLGSGGGNSPLHF.

This clonotype showed up just a few times. The rearrangement joins TRBV18 to TRBJ2-7; 7 bases align to TRBD2. Germline CDR1 and CDR2: KGHSH and LQKENI. The J segment lost 6 bases and the V segment lost 2 bases, leaving 4 bases of the junction unmatched. CDR3 length equals 13 residues. CDR3 amino acids: CASSPVAGAEQYF. The CDR3 region has the DNA TGTGCCAGCTCACCAGTGGCGGGAGCCGAGCAGTACTTC.

There are many counts of this clonotype. The J gene is TRBJ2-7, the V gene TRBV5-1, with 7 nucleotides matching TRBD2. The CDR3 runs 14 residues. CDR1 is SGHRS, CDR2 YFSETQ, per germline. Trimming removed 1 base from V and 6 bases from J; junction bases left unmatched: 7. Here the CDR3 DNA reads TGCGCCAGCAGCTTGATGGGGGGGACTCGCGAGCAGTACTTC. This gives the protein CASSLMGGTREQYF.

This clonotype was seen more than once but under ten times. This CDR3 reads CASSIARQEIYGYTF. The CDR3 DNA reads as TGTGCCAGTAGTATAGCCCGACAGGAAATCTATGGCTACACCTTC. The chain has TRBV19 and TRBJ1-2, with D possibly TRBD1 on 6 matching bases. Germline V gene sequence: CDR1 LNHDA, CDR2 SQIVND (reference sequence). Trimming removed 1 base from V and 4 bases from J, with 13 bases in between. The CDR3 contains 15 residues. The variable domain in full, with the rest retrieved from reference TRBV19 and TRBJ1-2, is DGGITQSPKYLFRKEGQNVTLSCEQNLNHDAMYWYRQDPGQGLRLIYYSQIVNDFQKGDIAEGYSVSREKKESFPLTVTSAQKNPTAFYLCASSIARQEIYGYTFGSGTRLTVV.

The rearrangement uses TRBV12-3 or TRBV12-4 and TRBJ2-5, with 8 bases lining up with TRBD2. V lost 3 bases and J lost 5; bases outside the gene matches: 5. The CDR3 consists of 14 residues. CDR3 sequence reads: CASSFWTSLETQYF. The CDR3 nucleotides are TGTGCCAGCAGTTTCTGGACTAGCTTGGAGACCCAGTACTTC.

The CDR3 protein is CASNPGTWTYEQYF. The CDR3 DNA reads as TGTGCCAGCAACCCCGGGACATGGACCTACGAGCAGTACTTC. V gene TRBV5-6 combines with J gene TRBJ2-7; tentative D call: TRBD1 (6 bases). The germline CDR1 and CDR2 sequences are SGHDT and YYEEEE. This CDR3 has 14 amino acids. Trimming shortened V by 6 bases and J by 2 bases, and 15 bases separated the two germline ends.

This clonotype showed up just a few times. The chain has TRBV2 and TRBJ1-4; 7 bases match TRBD1. The germline gives CDR1 SNHLY, CDR2 FYNNEI. J was trimmed by 7 bases and V by 2 bases; bases with no gene match: 22. The CDR3 is 20 amino acids. In DNA form, the CDR3 reads TGTGCCAGCAGTGAAAGCCCGCCCGACAGGGCCTGGACCGATCTTGAAAAACTGTTTTTT. This gives the protein CASSESPPDRAWTDLEKLFF.

In its sample, this clonotype was seen many times. This chain joins TRBV19 and TRBJ1-5, with TRBD1 matching 7 bases. Germline CDR1 and CDR2: LNHDA and SQIVND (reference sequence). This CDR3 is built from 14 residues. The J segment lost 9 bases and the V segment lost 10 bases, leaving 15 bases of the junction unmatched. The CDR3 bases are TGTGCCACCAACTTCGGACAGGCTCAATGGCCCCAGCATTTT. Encoded protein: CATNFGQAQWPQHF. Drawing the rest from reference TRBV19 and TRBJ1-5, the complete variable domain is DGGITQSPKYLFRKEGQNVTLSCEQNLNHDAMYWYRQDPGQGLRLIYYSQIVNDFQKGDIAEGYSVSREKKESFPLTVTSAQKNPTAFYLCATNFGQAQWPQHFGDGTRLSIL.

This clonotype has more than one count but fewer than ten. The gene calls are TRBV6-5 and TRBJ1-1, with D possibly being TRBD1 (6 bases). Germline CDR1 reads MNHEY; CDR2 reads SVGAGI. This CDR3 region has 12 residues. Trimming removed 7 bases from V and 8 bases from J, with 14 bases in between. The CDR3 bases are TGTGCCAGCAACAAAGGGGGGAGGGAAGCTTTCTTT. Its protein product is CASNKGGREAFF.

The rearrangement links TRBV27 to TRBJ2-5; 7 nucleotides agree with TRBD1. V shed 3 bases, J shed 7 bases, and the junction held 5 bases outside the gene matches. This CDR3 spans 13 amino acids. Germline V CDR1 and CDR2: MNHEY, SMNVEV (reference sequence). The CDR3 sequence: CASSLGRQGTQYF. The DNA of the CDR3 is TGTGCCAGCAGTTTGGGACGACAGGGGACCCAGTACTTC.

CDR3 bases: TGCGCCAGCAGCGTCCAATCCGATCTGAGGGAGCAGTACTTC. Encoded protein: CASSVQSDLREQYF. This chain connects TRBV4-3 to TRBJ2-7; D not resolved. The CDR3 runs to 14 residues. CDR1 and CDR2 from the germline V gene are LGHNA and YSLEER. V lost 5 bases to trimming and J lost 7 bases, with 18 bases between them.

V is TRBV10-3 and J is TRBJ1-1; no clear D. The germline CDR1 and CDR2 sequences are ENHRY and SYGVKD. The CDR3 contains 13 residues. Trimming took off 3 bases at V and 6 bases at J, with 11 bases between the two ends. Here the CDR3 reads CAISEYNQAEAFF. In DNA, the CDR3 is TGTGCCATCAGTGAATACAACCAGGCTGAAGCTTTCTTT.

This clonotype was observed a handful of times. The chain couples TRBV25-1 to TRBJ1-6; no clear D gene. The ends were cut back, 4 bases at V and 7 bases at J, with 11 bases in the middle. Germline V gene lookup returns CDR1 MGHDK and CDR2 SYGVNS. CDR3 size: 14 residues. CDR3 sequence: CASSGGSGNSPLHF. The CDR3 coding sequence is TGTGCCAGCAGTGGAGGTTCGGGAAATTCACCCCTCCACTTT.

This chain uses TRBV18 with TRBJ2-3; 8 nucleotides line up with TRBD2. CDR3 length: 15 residues. Germline values: CDR1 KGHSH, CDR2 LQKENI. Trimming cost V 3 bases and J 1 base; bases outside gene matches: 3. This chain's CDR3 is CASSPETSGTDTQYF. The DNA for the CDR3 is TGTGCCAGCTCACCCGAGACTAGCGGCACAGATACGCAGTATTTT.

J is TRBJ1-1 and V is TRBV29-1; tentative D call: TRBD1 (5 bases). CDR1 is SQVTM and CDR2 is ANQGSEA in the germline V gene. V was cut by 5 bases and J by 5 bases, with 18 bases left in between. CDR3 size: 14 residues. The CDR3 DNA sequence: TGCAGCGTTACCACCGGGACCTCGGGGACTGAAGCTTTCTTT. It is translated as CSVTTGTSGTEAFF.

This clonotype occurred a few times. As DNA, the CDR3 is TGTGCCAGCAGCTTCCACGGGGGAGCGGGAGAAGCGGGGGAGCAGTACTTC. Amino acids: CASSFHGGAGEAGEQYF. This rearrangement joins TRBV7-2 to TRBJ2-7; 8 bases fit TRBD2. The V gene end was trimmed by 3 bases and the J gene end by 7 bases; junction bases not matched to a gene: 17. Germline V gene sequence: CDR1 SGHTA, CDR2 FQGNSA. The CDR3 totals 17 residues.

A few counts support this clonotype. This rearrangement joins TRBV14 to TRBJ2-1, with 8 bases identical to TRBD2. The J segment lost 2 bases and the V segment lost 5 bases, leaving 8 bases of the junction unmatched. Germline lookup yields CDR1 SGHDN and CDR2 FVKESK. The CDR3 covers 16 residues. The CDR3 sequence is CASSKAGVVTYNEQFF. The CDR3 coding sequence is TGTGCCAGCAGCAAAGCGGGAGTTGTAACCTACAATGAGCAGTTCTTC.